This T cell receptor (beta chain) was captured in a study of shared clonotypes between healthy human individuals. Researchers ran the assay at a deep level. Using about 220 ng DNA, approximately 27,000 T cell genomes, the sorted-subset replicate PCRs were run. Clones were read by immunoSEQ multiplex PCR, and TCRdb kept only the in-frame ones, dropping some. This table holds about 700,000 clones, roughly 70% found once. There are 12 residues in the CDR3. The V and J ends lost 7 bases and 8 bases respectively, with 14 bases between them. CDR1 and CDR2 (germline): SEHNR, FQNEAQ (reference sequence). On this clone: The antigen remains unidentified.

Study-level findings and limits: Between a handful of donors, naive CD4 clonotypes were shared at a level of about 5%.

Sequenced input: memory CD4+ T cells sorted from blood. Subset described: CD45RA-negative fraction. The receptor was derived from a woman under 40 in good health. The rearrangement links TRBV7-9 to TRBJ1-2; D is uncertain. The CDR3 nucleotides are TGTGCCAGCAACAAAGGGTTCGGCGGCTACACCTTC. Translated, it gives CASNKGFGGYTF.